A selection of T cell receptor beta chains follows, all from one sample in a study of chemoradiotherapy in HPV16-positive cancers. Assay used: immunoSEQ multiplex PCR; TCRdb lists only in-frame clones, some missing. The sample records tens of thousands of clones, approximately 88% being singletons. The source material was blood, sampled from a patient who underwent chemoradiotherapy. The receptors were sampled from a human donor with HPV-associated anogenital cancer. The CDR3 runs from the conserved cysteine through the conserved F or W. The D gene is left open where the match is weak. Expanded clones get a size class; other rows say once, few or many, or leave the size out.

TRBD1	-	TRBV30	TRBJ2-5	CAWSVTGGGETQYF	TGTGCCTGGAGCGTTACAGGGGGCGGAGAGACCCAGTACTTC
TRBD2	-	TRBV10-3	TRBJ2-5	CATSGERGDETQYF	TGTGCCACCTCTGGTGAGCGGGGGGACGAGACCCAGTACTTC
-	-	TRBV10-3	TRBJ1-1	CAISEITGRPEAFF	TGTGCCATCAGTGAGATTACGGGCCGGCCTGAAGCTTTCTTT
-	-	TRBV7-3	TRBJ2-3	CASSFLGGTDTQYF	TGTGCCAGCAGCTTTTTGGGGGGCACAGATACGCAGTATTTT
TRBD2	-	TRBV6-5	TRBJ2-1	CASSYLAGGGDEQFF	TGTGCCAGCAGTTACTTAGCGGGGGGTGGGGATGAGCAGTTCTTC
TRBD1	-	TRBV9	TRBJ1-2	CASSTTRDRPGVGYGYTF	TGTGCCAGCAGCACCACCCGGGACAGACCCGGTGTAGGCTATGGCTACACCTTC
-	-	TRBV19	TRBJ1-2	CATHGGPSTQENYGYTF	TGTGCCACTCACGGGGGTCCTTCCACCCAGGAGAACTATGGCTACACCTTC
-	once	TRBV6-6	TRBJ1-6	CASSIEGYNSPLHF	TGTGCCAGCAGTATCGAGGGTTATAATTCACCCCTCCACTTT
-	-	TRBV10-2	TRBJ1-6	CASSDGNSPLHF	TGCGCCAGCAGTGATGGGAATTCACCCCTCCACTTT
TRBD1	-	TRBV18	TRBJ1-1	CASSPRPLEGALNTEAFF	TGTGCCAGCTCACCCCGACCTCTGGAGGGGGCCCTGAACACTGAAGCTTTCTTT
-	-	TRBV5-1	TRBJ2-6	CASSLDMPGANVLTF	TGCGCCAGCAGCTTGGACATGCCTGGGGCCAACGTCCTGACTTTC